This is a list of T cell receptor beta chains from one sample in a study of molecular identifiers for immune sequencing clone quantification. TCRdb processed the PCR reads anew with MiXCR; each CDR3 protein has one entry. The table records some 320,000 distinct CDR3 sequences, over 20% of them present only once. The sample was naive CD8+ T cells from blood, with Jurkat cell RNA spiked in. The receptors come from a human donor in good health. Some libraries in this study had Jurkat cell RNA spiked in. The CDR3 runs from the conserved cysteine through the conserved F or W. D genes are given only for firm matches. Some rows have no size entry. The others give once, few or many, or a class for an expanded clone.

cdr3_aa cdr3_nt j_call v_call clone_size d_call
CASSYTGWGYEQYF TGTGCCAGCAGTTATACGGGATGGGGCTACGAGCAGTACTTC TRBJ2-7 TRBV27 few .
CASSYGTLALVYEQYF TGTGCCAGCAGTTACGGGACACTTGCCTTGGTCTACGAGCAGTACTTC TRBJ2-7 TRBV6-2/TRBV6-3 many .
CASSFSAGGPGEQYF TGTGCCAGCAGTTTCTCGGCGGGGGGGCCGGGCGAGCAGTACTTC TRBJ2-7 TRBV27 many TRBD2
CASSLGTGVGGYTF TGTGCCAGCAGCTTGGGGACAGGGGTTGGTGGCTACACCTTC TRBJ1-2 TRBV13 . TRBD1
CASSLDPLKVQYF TGTGCCAGCAGCTTGGACCCATTGAAGGTGCAGTACTTC TRBJ2-7 TRBV7-2 many .
CAYSDGGAGETQYF TGTGCCTATTCAGACGGGGGCGCGGGAGAGACCCAGTACTTC TRBJ2-5 TRBV7-6 many .
CASSPGQGTKNIQYF TGTGCCAGCAGCCCGGGACAGGGCACCAAAAACATTCAGTACTTC TRBJ2-4 TRBV7-6 many TRBD1
CASSLPVNTGELFF TGTGCCAGCAGCTTACCAGTCAACACCGGGGAGCTGTTTTTT TRBJ2-2 TRBV7-9 many .
CASSSRQGSATSRADTQYF TGTGCCAGCAGCTCCCGACAGGGTTCGGCTACTAGTCGCGCAGATACGCAGTATTTT TRBJ2-3 TRBV7-9 many TRBD1
CASASSGREYEQYF TGTGCCAGCGCGTCTAGCGGGAGGGAGTACGAGCAGTACTTC TRBJ2-7 TRBV6-5 . TRBD2
CASSQGDNFNEKPFF TGCGCCAGCAGTCAAGGGGACAACTTCAATGAAAAACCGTTTTTT TRBJ1-4 TRBV23-1 . .
CASSQDKGAGEKLFF TGCGCCAGCAGCCAAGATAAGGGGGCAGGGGAAAAACTGTTTTTT TRBJ1-4 TRBV4-1 many TRBD1
CASQTGPLTEAFF TGTGCCAGCCAGACGGGCCCCCTCACTGAAGCTTTCTTT TRBJ1-1 TRBV12-3/TRBV12-4 many .
CSVGDPDLATNEELLF TGCAGCGTGGGAGACCCTGACTTGGCAACTAATGAAGAACTGCTTTTT TRBJ1-4 TRBV29-1 . .
CASSLDSGESGETQYF TGTGCCAGCAGTTTGGACAGCGGGGAGTCTGGGGAGACCCAGTACTTC TRBJ2-5 TRBV12-3/TRBV12-4 many .
CASSLERSANYGYTF TGTGCCAGCAGCTTAGAACGATCTGCTAACTATGGCTACACCTTC TRBJ1-2 TRBV13 . .
CASSYPPGTGNTEAFF TGTGCCAGCAGTTACCCACCCGGGACAGGGAACACTGAAGCTTTCTTT TRBJ1-1 TRBV6-2/TRBV6-3 . TRBD1
CASSSRQGNQPQHF TGTGCCAGCAGCTCTCGACAGGGGAATCAGCCCCAGCATTTT TRBJ1-5 TRBV12-3/TRBV12-4 few TRBD1
CASSLEVETQYF TGTGCCAGCAGCTTAGAGGTCGAGACCCAGTACTTC TRBJ2-5 TRBV7-9 many .
CSARDLSSLPNTGELFF TGCAGTGCTAGAGATCTCAGCTCATTGCCGAACACCGGGGAGCTGTTTTTT TRBJ2-2 TRBV20-1 many .
CASSWGLAGDNTGELFF TGTGCCAGCAGCTGGGGACTAGCGGGAGATAACACCGGGGAGCTGTTTTTT TRBJ2-2 TRBV7-9 many TRBD2
CAIGQGPYGYTF TGTGCCATTGGACAGGGTCCCTATGGCTACACCTTC TRBJ1-2 TRBV10-3 . TRBD1
CASSLSSGSSYNEQFF TGTGCCAGCAGCTTGAGTAGCGGGAGCTCCTACAATGAGCAGTTCTTC TRBJ2-1 TRBV11-2 many TRBD2
CASSPIAGEETQYF TGTGCCAGCAGCCCTATAGCGGGAGAAGAGACCCAGTACTTC TRBJ2-5 TRBV3-1 few TRBD2
CASREGQQETQYF TGTGCCAGCAGGGAAGGACAGCAAGAGACCCAGTACTTC TRBJ2-5 TRBV12-3/TRBV12-4 few .
CSVEGQGVETQYF TGCAGCGTTGAAGGCCAGGGGGTGGAGACCCAGTACTTC TRBJ2-5 TRBV29-1 few TRBD1
CASSNGAGGYNEQFF TGTGCCAGCAGCAATGGGGCGGGGGGGTACAATGAGCAGTTCTTC TRBJ2-1 TRBV11-2 . TRBD2
CASSFIGVSETQYF TGTGCCAGCAGCTTCATAGGGGTTTCAGAGACCCAGTACTTC TRBJ2-5 TRBV7-6 . .
CASSRYKGVADTQYF TGTGCCAGCAGTCGGTACAAGGGAGTGGCAGATACGCAGTATTTT TRBJ2-3 TRBV27 once .
CSAYEQGQNIQYF TGCAGTGCTTATGAACAGGGGCAAAACATTCAGTACTTC TRBJ2-4 TRBV20-1 many TRBD1
CASNRQDTDTQYF TGTGCTAGCAACCGACAGGACACAGATACGCAGTATTTT TRBJ2-3 TRBV7-7 . .
CSVDGGRGAGELFF TGCAGCGTTGACGGCGGGAGAGGTGCCGGGGAGCTGTTTTTT TRBJ2-2 TRBV29-1 many TRBD2
CASRAMTGFQPQHF TGTGCCAGCCGAGCCATGACAGGGTTCCAGCCCCAGCATTTT TRBJ1-5 TRBV27 many TRBD1
CASRFRELTEAFF TGTGCCAGCAGATTTAGGGAGCTCACTGAAGCTTTCTTT TRBJ1-1 TRBV28 many .
CSVDLGTPLGYTF TGCAGCGTTGATCTTGGGACGCCCCTGGGCTACACCTTC TRBJ1-2 TRBV29-1 many .
CSVEGVLTNTEAFF TGCAGCGTTGAAGGGGTTCTAACGAACACTGAAGCTTTCTTT TRBJ1-1 TRBV29-1 few .
CSVEVQGSDTQYF TGCAGCGTTGAAGTACAGGGGTCAGATACGCAGTATTTT TRBJ2-3 TRBV29-1 many TRBD1
CASSYGLAGVRLF TGTGCCAGCAGTTACGGACTAGCGGGAGTTAGGCTCTTC TRBJ2-1 TRBV5-4 many TRBD2